One sample yielded the 2 T cell receptor beta chains listed below, sequenced in a study of cytomegalovirus exposure and HLA in healthy donors. PCR employed 60 Vbeta and 13 Jbeta primers. Some clones are missing from TCRdb's copy, which holds only in-frame ones; the method was immunoSEQ multiplex PCR. The sample holds about 220,000 clones, 75% to 90% seen once. Input material: PBMCs. The receptors were gathered from a boy aged 2 to 10 in good health and CMV-seronegative.

This chain uses TRBV9 with TRBJ2-3, with TRBD2 identical over 7 bases. CDR1 is SGDLS, CDR2 YYNGEE, per germline. The CDR3 contains 16 residues. The J segment lost 2 bases and the V segment lost 3 bases, leaving 9 bases of the junction unmatched. The CDR3 here is CASSGLAGPYTDTQYF. The CDR3 nucleotides read TGTGCCAGCAGCGGACTAGCAGGTCCCTACACAGATACGCAGTATTTT. Together with reference TRBV9 and TRBJ2-3, the CDR3 gives the full variable domain: DSGVTQTPKHLITATGQRVTLRCSPRSGDLSVYWYQQSLDQGLQFLIQYYNGEERAKGNILERFSAQQFPDLHSELNLSSLELGDSALYFCASSGLAGPYTDTQYFGPGTRLTVL.

CDR3 region: CASSQTGGRDEQFF. DNA for the CDR3: TGTGCCAGCAGCCAGACAGGGGGCAGGGATGAGCAGTTCTTC. The chain joins TRBV14 to TRBJ2-1, with TRBD1 identical over 10 bases. This CDR3 has 14 residues. Per the germline V gene, CDR1 is SGHDN and CDR2 is FVKESK. V lost 3 bases and J lost 8; bases outside the gene matches: 4.